This T cell receptor (beta chain) is from a study of beta chain features in type 1 diabetes listed by TCRdb under 2018. Regarding the complete study: Mean age, gender distribution, total cell number and subset yield were not different between patients and healthy donors. A total of roughly 98,000,000 sorted cells were examined across all samples, and RNA yield correlated strongly with the number of cells per subset. The study compared the TCRB repertoires of sorted circulating CD4+ T cell subsets in recently diagnosed type 1 diabetes patients with those in matched healthy donors. Naive and central memory subsets were obtained from all 28 donors, but regulatory and stem cell-like memory subsets were isolated from only 8 patients and roughly 8 healthy donors. Paper-wide results and their limitations: Fewer insertions and more nucleotide deletions at VDJ recombination sites were observed in patients with type 1 diabetes, implying thymic rearrangement abnormalities. Naive, central memory and regulatory TCRB repertoires appeared to be more alike among patients than among healthy donors. Because the HLA sub-analyses included only small numbers of individuals, any influence of HLA type on TCRB rearrangement was left unresolved. Type 1 diabetes patients showed a moderate but significant shortening of TCRB CDR3 length in all four CD4+ subsets. PCR might favor shorter templates, but patient and control samples were amplified and corrected together, so any skew would affect both groups equally. Because cDNA rather than genomic DNA was sequenced, highly expressing activated cells could have been over-represented, although no difference in activation and CD3 levels was found between groups.

The entire amount of isolated RNA was reverse transcribed using the High Capacity cDNA Reverse Transcription Kit, so the sequenced TCRB transcripts were expressed ones. Deep immunoSEQ sequencing was applied to naive, central memory and regulatory T cell samples, giving an average of approximately 3.8 million total reads per sample. Sorted cells were lysed in RLT buffer and RNA was extracted with DNase-treated RNeasy Micro or Mini kits, depending on cell number. Each cell subset was processed on its own to prevent cross-contamination, while patient and healthy donor samples were processed together. The immunoSEQ multiplex PCR was used to amplify TCRB sequences from cDNA, generating 87-bp fragments that spanned the CDR3 region. Sequencing of the amplicons was done on the Illumina HiSeq platform. The study's own analysis went as follows. Synthetic template baselines were used to correct PCR bias computationally, reads within Hamming distance 2 were collapsed, and singletons that could not be merged were discarded. By aligning reads against IMGT, V, D and J genes, CDR3 length, and insertions or deletions at six rearrangement sites were assigned. Clonotype counts were normalized to sorted cell number within each subset before computing true diversity and Gini coefficients with the tcR R package. The overlap coefficient, calculated on TCRB nucleotide sequences, was used to measure repertoire sharing. TCRdb carries this immuneACCESS record with in-frame sequences only. Its versions omit some clonotypes, under half of them owing to an unresolved V gene in the studies checked, with the rest unexplained. Clone size and the V and J calls come from that table; the DNA yielded D and trimming. In all, the sample holds around 300,000 clones, and roughly 8% of those were seen once. Clones ranked in the top ten supply 0.9% to 1.2% of the sample.

A remark on this clone: This clone's antigen is unknown. No much larger clonotype is one base removed from it; base qualities were not supplied.

Taken from the germline V gene, the CDR1 and CDR2 loops are SGHTA and FQGNSA. Trimming removed 2 bases from V and 1 base from J, leaving 11 bases between the germline ends. The CDR3 runs 16 residues from the cysteine to the phenylalanine. The DNA shown is the 48-base CDR3, in frame from base 1. A single peripheral blood draw of approximately 0.11 L on average was collected from each donor into heparinised tubes. Naive, central memory, regulatory and stem cell-like memory CD4+ T cells were sorted on a BD FACSAria II using a panel including CD45RO, CCR7, CD25, CD127, CD95 and CD27. Every sorted population had a purity above 95%. PBMCs were separated immediately by Lymphoprep density gradient centrifugation and were stained directly, without being cultured. To minimize batch effects, samples were stained and sorted in pairs, one healthy donor with one patient per experiment.

This clonotype was sampled from a woman between 18 and 30 years old in good health. Sequenced material: central memory CD4+ T cells from blood. This sequence uses TRBV7-2 and TRBJ2-2, and the D gene may be TRBD1, 5 bases matching. The sequenced DNA is TGTGCCAGCAGCTTACAAGGGGCAGGGAACACCGGGGAGCTGTTTTTT. This translates into CASSLQGAGNTGELFF.